These 30 T cell receptor beta chains originate from one sample sequenced in a study of control samples from healthy donors and cancer patients. The data were produced by immunoSEQ multiplex PCR, yet TCRdb's version contains in-frame clones alone and is incomplete. The sample contains approximately 160,000 clones, approximately 94% of which appear only once. The sample was blood. The receptors shown here come from a young woman in good health.

The rearrangement uses TRBV10-2 and TRBJ1-2; TRBD1 might be the D (5 bases). CDR3 size: 15 residues. Germline CDR1 WSHSY, CDR2 SAAADI. Trimming stripped 2 bases from V and 4 bases from J, with 14 bases between. The CDR3 coding sequence is TGCGCCAGCAGTGAGCCACCCGGGACTTTCTATGGCTACACCTTC. As protein: CASSEPPGTFYGYTF.

V usage is TRBV11-2 and J usage is TRBJ1-1; 8 bases fit TRBD1. CDR3 length equals 13 residues. CDR1 and CDR2 from the germline V gene are SGHAT and FQNNGV. Trimming cost V 1 base and J 8 bases; bases outside gene matches: 3. This CDR3 reads CASSLGTGFEAFF. The CDR3 DNA reads as TGTGCCAGCAGCTTAGGGACAGGGTTCGAAGCTTTCTTT. The full variable domain, in which reference TRBV11-2 and TRBJ1-1 provide the parts outside the CDR3, is EAGVAQSPRYKIIEKRQSVAFWCNPISGHATLYWYQQILGQGPKLLIQFQNNGVVDDSQLPKDRFSAERLKGVDSTLKIQPAKLEDSAVYLCASSLGTGFEAFFGQGTRLTVV.

This clone has just one count. The chain combines TRBV29-1 with TRBJ1-1; D uncertain. The CDR3 has 13 residues. Germline V CDR1 and CDR2: SQVTM, ANQGSEA. With 6 bases removed from V and 3 bases from J, the gap between germline ends came to 14 bases. The CDR3 nucleotides read TGCAGCGTCGCCGGGCCCGGGGACACTGAAGCTTTCTTT. This encodes CSVAGPGDTEAFF.

The chain uses TRBV2 and TRBJ1-5; D is possibly TRBD1 (5 bases). Trimming shortened V by 10 bases and J by 1 base, and 17 bases separated the two germline ends. The CDR3 spans 15 residues. CDR1 SNHLY and CDR2 FYNNEI come from the germline V gene. CDR3 region: CATRRGLQSNQPQHF. The CDR3 region has the DNA TGTGCCACCCGCCGGGGGTTGCAGAGCAATCAGCCCCAGCATTTT. Combining the CDR3 with reference TRBV2 and TRBJ1-5 gives the whole variable domain EPEVTQTPSHQVTQMGQEVILRCVPISNHLYFYWYRQILGQKVEFLVSFYNNEISEKSEIFDDQFSVERPDGSNFTLKIRSTKLEDSAMYFCATRRGLQSNQPQHFGDGTRLSIL.

The rearrangement joins TRBV7-3 to TRBJ1-4; perhaps TRBD1 as D (5 bases). Germline V gene data show CDR1 as SGHTA and CDR2 as FQGTGA. This CDR3 comprises 12 residues. Trimming pared 5 bases from V and 5 bases from J, leaving 6 bases between. The CDR3 region is CASSPGNEKLFF. DNA of the CDR3: TGTGCCAGCAGCCCAGGGAATGAAAAACTGTTTTTT. Variable domain in full (rest from reference TRBV7-3 and TRBJ1-4): GAGVSQTPSNKVTEKGKYVELRCDPISGHTALYWYRQSLGQGPEFLIYFQGTGAADDSGLPNDRFFAVRPEGSVSTLKIQRTERGDSAVYLCASSPGNEKLFFGSGTQLSVL.

The rearrangement links TRBV7-2 to TRBJ2-3; 7 nucleotides match TRBD1. The V gene end was trimmed by 4 bases and the J gene end by 4 bases; junction bases not matched to a gene: 8. The CDR3 totals 15 residues. The germline gives CDR1 SGHTA, CDR2 FQGNSA. The CDR3, as DNA: TGTGCCAGCAGCTCCCAGACAGGGATAGCAGATACGCAGTATTTT. Amino acids: CASSSQTGIADTQYF.

In its sample, this clone was seen once. V is TRBV11-2 and J is TRBJ2-7, with D perhaps TRBD2 (5 bases). CDR1 and CDR2 from the germline V gene are SGHAT and FQNNGV. The ends were cut back, 1 base at V and 0 bases at J, with 10 bases in the middle. There are 15 residues in the CDR3. The CDR3 spells CASSLADSLSYEQYF. In nucleotides, the CDR3 is TGTGCCAGCAGCTTAGCGGACTCCCTCTCCTACGAGCAGTACTTC.

This clone was seen just once. This chain connects TRBV5-1 to TRBJ1-2; TRBD1 aligns across 8 bases. CDR3 length equals 12 residues. Germline V gives CDR1 SGHRS, CDR2 YFSETQ. J was trimmed by 6 bases and V by 4 bases; bases with no gene match: 2. As DNA, the CDR3 is TGCGCCAGCAGCCCGACAGGGGATGGCTACACCTTC. It codes for CASSPTGDGYTF.

V gene TRBV5-4 combines with J gene TRBJ2-5; maybe TRBD1 (6 bases). Trimming pared 2 bases from V and 5 bases from J, leaving 13 bases between. The CDR3 covers 14 residues. Germline CDR1 SGHNT, CDR2 YYREEE (reference sequence). The CDR3: CASSFTGSWETQYF. The CDR3 nucleotides are TGTGCCAGCAGCTTCACAGGGAGTTGGGAGACCCAGTACTTC. Together with reference TRBV5-4 and TRBJ2-5, the CDR3 gives the full variable domain: ETGVTQSPTHLIKTRGQQVTLRCSSQSGHNTVSWYQQALGQGPQFIFQYYREEENGRGNFPPRFSGLQFPNYSSELNVNALELDDSALYLCASSFTGSWETQYFGPGTRLLVL.

This chain connects TRBV5-1 to TRBJ2-3, with D unresolved. The CDR3 extends over 14 amino acids. V was cut by 5 bases and J by 2 bases, with 12 bases left in between. Germline CDR1 and CDR2: SGHRS and YFSETQ. Here the CDR3 reads CASRGFTHTDTQYF. The CDR3 nucleotides are TGCGCCAGCAGAGGATTCACCCACACAGATACGCAGTATTTT.

The chain employs TRBV5-6 and TRBJ1-3, with a weak D call TRBD1 (5 bases). The germline V and J ends were trimmed by 0 bases and 4 bases, with 11 bases remaining between them. CDR1 is SGHDT and CDR2 is YYEEEE in the germline V gene. This CDR3 has 15 residues. This CDR3 is CASSLVQAQGNTIYF. The CDR3 DNA reads as TGTGCCAGCAGCTTGGTACAGGCGCAAGGAAACACCATATATTTT.

The V and J genes are TRBV11-3 and TRBJ1-5, with D tentatively TRBD1 (5 bases). V lost 5 bases and J lost 0, with 17 bases in between. Germline V gene data show CDR1 as SGHNT and CDR2 as YENEEA. This CDR3 spans 17 amino acids. The CDR3 sequence: CASSPCGGVYSNQPQHF. The CDR3 DNA is TGTGCCAGCAGCCCTTGCGGGGGGGTCTATAGCAATCAGCCCCAGCATTTT.

The rearrangement uses TRBV5-4 and TRBJ1-2, with a possible D match to TRBD1 (5 bases). Trimming stripped 0 bases from V and 7 bases from J, with 7 bases between. Germline loops: CDR1 SGHNT, CDR2 YYREEE (reference sequence). This CDR3 has 12 amino acids. CDR3 in DNA: TGTGCCAGCAGCTTGGGGGGGGTTGGCTACACCTTC. Residues: CASSLGGVGYTF. The full variable domain, completed using reference TRBV5-4 and TRBJ1-2, is ETGVTQSPTHLIKTRGQQVTLRCSSQSGHNTVSWYQQALGQGPQFIFQYYREEENGRGNFPPRFSGLQFPNYSSELNVNALELDDSALYLCASSLGGVGYTFGSGTRLTVV.

The table lists this clone with a few counts. The chain combines TRBV9 with TRBJ1-2; 9 nucleotides agree with TRBD1. This CDR3 is built from 14 residues. The germline gives CDR1 SGDLS, CDR2 YYNGEE. The ends lost 4 bases at V and 6 bases at J; junction bases unmatched: 7. CDR3 sequence: CASSPIGDRDGYTF. The CDR3 DNA reads as TGTGCCAGCAGCCCAATCGGGGACAGGGATGGCTACACCTTC.

This clone has just one count. Here the CDR3 DNA reads TGTGCCAGCAGCTTAGGGGGGATGGATCAGCCCCAGCATTTT. The encoded protein is CASSLGGMDQPQHF. The V call is TRBV5-4, the J call TRBJ1-5, with TRBD1 as a possible D gene (6 bases). The V and J ends lost 2 bases and 5 bases respectively, with 11 bases between them. The germline gives CDR1 SGHNT, CDR2 YYREEE (reference sequence). The CDR3 is made up of 14 amino acids.

The chain links TRBV9 to TRBJ2-3; D remains unclear. V was clipped by 0 bases and J by 4 bases, with 9 bases between them. CDR1 is SGDLS and CDR2 is YYNGEE in the germline V gene. CDR3 length: 14 residues. Here the CDR3 DNA reads TGTGCCAGCAGCGTAGTTGGTTCAGCAGATACGCAGTATTTT. It codes for CASSVVGSADTQYF.

The chain couples TRBV7-2 to TRBJ1-2; unclear D gene. This CDR3 contains 14 residues. Deletions cut 5 bases from V and 4 bases from J, with 14 bases between. The germline V gene has CDR1 SGHTA and CDR2 FQGNSA. The CDR3 reads CASSQSETAYGYTF. Here the CDR3 DNA reads TGTGCCAGCAGCCAATCCGAGACGGCCTATGGCTACACCTTC.

The chain couples TRBV6-5 to TRBJ1-2; 12 bases are a match to TRBD1. This CDR3 has 15 residues. Germline loops: CDR1 MNHEY, CDR2 SVGAGI. The V gene end was trimmed by 5 bases and the J gene end by 8 bases; junction bases not matched to a gene: 9. The CDR3 is CASSNWDRGRGGYTF. CDR3 bases: TGTGCCAGCAGTAACTGGGACAGGGGGCGCGGAGGCTACACCTTC.

The chain recombines TRBV19 with TRBJ1-6; D is unclear. Per germline, CDR1 LNHDA and CDR2 SQIVND (reference sequence). V lost 4 bases and J 7 bases, leaving 8 bases between the germline ends. This CDR3 spans 13 amino acids. This CDR3 is CASSTSWNSPLHF. CDR3 in DNA: TGTGCCAGTAGTACCAGTTGGAATTCACCCCTCCACTTT.

The gene calls are TRBV5-1 and TRBJ2-5, with D perhaps TRBD1 (6 bases). Trimming removed 5 bases at V and 3 bases at J, with 14 bases between. CDR1 and CDR2 (germline): SGHRS, YFSETQ. CDR3 length: 14 amino acids. In DNA form, the CDR3 reads TGCGCCAGCAGGGACGGGACAATCAAAGAGACCCAGTACTTC. Residues: CASRDGTIKETQYF.

This chain links TRBV20-1 with TRBJ1-5, with D possibly being TRBD1 (5 bases). Trimming shortened V by 3 bases and J by 0 bases, and 9 bases separated the two germline ends. Germline V CDR1 and CDR2: DFQATT, SNEGSKA (reference sequence). The CDR3 loop spans 14 amino acids. The CDR3 DNA sequence: TGCAGTGCTAGTGTTACAGGTAGCAATCAGCCCCAGCATTTT. Amino acids: CSASVTGSNQPQHF.

The chain employs TRBV6-5 and TRBJ1-1; D remains unclear. The germline V gene has CDR1 MNHEY and CDR2 SVGAGI. V was shortened by 6 bases and J by 3 bases, with 11 bases between the two germline ends. The CDR3 runs 13 residues. The chain's CDR3 is CASSYVGDTEAFF. The CDR3 nucleotides read TGTGCCAGCAGCTATGTTGGGGACACTGAAGCTTTCTTT.

The rearrangement joins TRBV28 to TRBJ1-3; D may be TRBD1 (5 bases). The CDR3 has 16 amino acids. Germline V gene data show CDR1 as MDHEN and CDR2 as SYDVKM. The V end lost 3 bases, the J end lost 2 bases, and 14 bases lay between the germline ends. The CDR3 region is CASSLVYRGAGNTIYF. The DNA for the CDR3 is TGTGCCAGCAGTTTGGTTTATAGGGGAGCTGGAAACACCATATATTTT.

The chain couples TRBV15 to TRBJ2-1; TRBD2 agrees at 9 bases. The CDR3 covers 16 residues. J gave up 5 bases and V 1 base, and 6 bases lay outside the gene matches. In germline, CDR1 is LNHNV, CDR2 YYDKDF (reference sequence). The CDR3 region has the DNA TGTGCCACCAGCAGAGTTGGGCTAGCGGGGCACAATGAGCAGTTCTTC. The encoded protein is CATSRVGLAGHNEQFF.

The CDR3 protein is CASSLSGSPSGANVLTF. The DNA for the CDR3 is TGTGCCAGCAGCTTATCAGGGAGCCCCTCTGGGGCCAACGTCCTGACTTTC. The chain has TRBV7-2 and TRBJ2-6; D is possibly TRBD1 or TRBD2 (5 bases each). V lost 2 bases to trimming and J lost 0 bases, with 11 bases between them. CDR3 length equals 17 residues. Germline lookup yields CDR1 SGHTA and CDR2 FQGNSA.

The chain combines TRBV11-2 with TRBJ1-4; no definite D call. This CDR3 comprises 14 residues. The V gene lost 0 bases and the J gene lost 4 bases, with 6 bases spanning the gap. Germline CDR1 reads SGHAT; CDR2 reads FQNNGV. The CDR3 sequence: CASSLEAYNEKLFF. Written as DNA, the CDR3 is TGTGCCAGCAGCTTAGAAGCTTATAATGAAAAACTGTTTTTT.

This chain connects TRBV12-5 to TRBJ1-2; D not certain. This CDR3 contains 14 residues. V lost 0 bases to trimming and J lost 3 bases, with 8 bases between them. The germline V gene encodes CDR1 LGHNT and CDR2 FRNRAP. Written as DNA, the CDR3 is TGTGCTAGTGGTTTGGTACCGAAAGACTATGGCTACACCTTC. Amino acid sequence: CASGLVPKDYGYTF.

The V and J genes are TRBV15 and TRBJ1-6, with 8 bases lining up with TRBD1. V was clipped by 3 bases and J by 9 bases; unmatched bases: 7. The germline V gene has CDR1 LNHNV and CDR2 YYDKDF (reference sequence). The CDR3 runs to 15 residues. The CDR3 here is CATSSRQGYASPLHF. CDR3 nucleotides: TGTGCCACCAGCAGTAGACAGGGGTATGCTTCACCCCTCCACTTT.

The V call is TRBV19, the J call TRBJ1-1; D gene uncertain. V shed 5 bases and J shed 1 base, with 8 bases lying between them. CDR3 length: 13 amino acids. Germline V CDR1 and CDR2: LNHDA, SQIVND (reference sequence). CDR3 sequence: CASSAFPNTEAFF. CDR3 nucleotide sequence: TGTGCCAGTAGTGCCTTCCCGAACACTGAAGCTTTCTTT.

CDR3 protein: CSARVADTQYF. CDR3 nucleotide sequence: TGCAGTGCTAGAGTCGCAGATACGCAGTATTTT. This chain links TRBV20-1 with TRBJ2-3; unclear D gene. The CDR3 has 11 amino acids. CDR1 DFQATT and CDR2 SNEGSKA come from the germline V gene (reference sequence). Trimming took off 1 base at V and 4 bases at J, with 3 bases between the two ends.